This T cell receptor beta chain appears in the sequencing data of a study of cytomegalovirus exposure and HLA in healthy donors. PCR primers comprised 60 Vbeta and 13 Jbeta primers. The authors' processing: Later work found roughly 80 million unique TCR beta chains, with about 10 million shared. TCRdb's copy holds only in-frame clones and misses some; the assay was immunoSEQ multiplex PCR. The V and J calls and the clone size are those of that table, but D and trimming were determined from the DNA. The table records under 200,000 clones, 75% to 90% of them present only once. This clone was detected only once. Its antigen is not identified. General study findings and limits: An analysis was carried out at a later point. It showed that HLA-associated TCR beta chains were more clonally expanded than equally common non-associated chains. It was in a later analysis that TCR association rates were seen to vary by HLA locus, highest for DRB1 and lowest for HLA-C. When presence/absence was analysed, sequencing depth was taken to be roughly uniform across donors.

The sequenced sample consisted of PBMCs. This receptor was obtained from a woman aged 25 to 39 in good health and CMV-seronegative.

Here the CDR3 DNA reads TGTGCTAGTGGGAGGGGGACATCTGGGGCCAACGTCCTGACTTTC. Its protein product is CASGRGTSGANVLTF. The chain joins TRBV12-5 to TRBJ2-6; D possibly corresponds to TRBD1 (6 bases). The CDR3 has 15 amino acids. From germline, CDR1 is LGHNT and CDR2 FRNRAP. The ends were cut back, 6 bases at V and 1 base at J, with 10 bases in the middle. Filled out from reference TRBV12-5 and TRBJ2-6, the complete variable domain reads DARVTQTPRHKVTEMGQEVTMRCQPILGHNTVFWYRQTMMQGLELLAYFRNRAPLDDSGMPKDRFSAEMPDATLATLKIQPSEPRDSAVYFCASGRGTSGANVLTFGAGSRLTVL.